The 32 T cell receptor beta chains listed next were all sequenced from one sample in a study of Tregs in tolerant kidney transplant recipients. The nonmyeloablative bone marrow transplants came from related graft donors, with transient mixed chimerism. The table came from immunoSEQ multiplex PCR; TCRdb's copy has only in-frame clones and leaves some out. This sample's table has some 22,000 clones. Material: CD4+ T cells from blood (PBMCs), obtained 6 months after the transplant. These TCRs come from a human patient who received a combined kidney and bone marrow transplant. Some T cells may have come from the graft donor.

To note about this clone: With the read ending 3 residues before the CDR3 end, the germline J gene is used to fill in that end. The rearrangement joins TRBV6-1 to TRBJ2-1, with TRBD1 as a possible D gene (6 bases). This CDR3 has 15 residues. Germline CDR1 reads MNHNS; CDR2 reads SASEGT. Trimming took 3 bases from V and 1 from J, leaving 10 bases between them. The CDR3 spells CASSDNGQSYNEQFF. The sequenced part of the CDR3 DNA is TGTGCCAGCAGTGATAATGGACAGTCCTACAATGAG.

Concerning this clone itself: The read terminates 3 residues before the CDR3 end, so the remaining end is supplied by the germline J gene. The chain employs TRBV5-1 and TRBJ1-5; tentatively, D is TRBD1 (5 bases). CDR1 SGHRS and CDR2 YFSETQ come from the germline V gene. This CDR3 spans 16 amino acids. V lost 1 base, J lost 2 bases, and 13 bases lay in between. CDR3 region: CASSLTGGDGNQPQHF. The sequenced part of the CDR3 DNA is TGCGCCAGCAGCTTGACGGGGGGGGACGGCAATCAGCCC.

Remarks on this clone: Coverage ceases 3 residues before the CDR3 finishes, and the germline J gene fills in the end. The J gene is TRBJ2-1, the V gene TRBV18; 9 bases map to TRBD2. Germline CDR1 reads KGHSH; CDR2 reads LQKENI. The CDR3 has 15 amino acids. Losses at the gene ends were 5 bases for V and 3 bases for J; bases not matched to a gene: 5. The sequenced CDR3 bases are TGTGCCAGCTCATCTCTAGCGGGGCGCTACAATGAG. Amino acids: CASSSLAGRYNE. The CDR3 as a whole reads CASSSLAGRYNEQFF.

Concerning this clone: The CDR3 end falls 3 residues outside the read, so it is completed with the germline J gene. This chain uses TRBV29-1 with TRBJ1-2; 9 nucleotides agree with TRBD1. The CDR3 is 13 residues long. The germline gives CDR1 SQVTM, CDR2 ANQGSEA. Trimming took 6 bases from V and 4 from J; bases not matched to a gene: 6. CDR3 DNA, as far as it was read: TGCAGCGTCCGACAGGGGGGGGTCTATGGC. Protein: CSVRQGGVYG. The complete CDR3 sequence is CSVRQGGVYGYTF.

CDR3 sequence: CASSPAGQGWTSTDTQYF. The part of the CDR3 DNA that was read is TGTGCCAGCTCACCAGCGGGACAGGGGTGGACTAGCACAGATACG. The gene calls are TRBV18 and TRBJ2-3; 10 positions agree with TRBD1. The read comes to an end 3 residues before the CDR3 does, leaving the germline J gene to fill in the end. The CDR3 length is 18 residues. The V and J ends lost 2 bases and 0 bases, in that order; junction bases with no gene match: 8. CDR1 is KGHSH, CDR2 LQKENI, per germline.

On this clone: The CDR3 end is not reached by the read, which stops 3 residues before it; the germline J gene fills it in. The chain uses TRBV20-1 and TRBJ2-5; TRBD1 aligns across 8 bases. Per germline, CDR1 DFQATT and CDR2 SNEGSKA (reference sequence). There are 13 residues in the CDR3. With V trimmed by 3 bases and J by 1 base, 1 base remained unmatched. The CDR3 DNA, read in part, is TGCAGTGCTAGGGACAGGGCCCAAGAGACC. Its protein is CSARDRAQET. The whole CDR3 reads CSARDRAQETQYF.

The part of the CDR3 DNA that was read is TGCGCCAGCAGCCGGACAGGGGATAATTCACCC. Translating it yields CASSRTGDNSP. The whole CDR3 reads CASSRTGDNSPLHF. The rearrangement joins TRBV5-1 to TRBJ1-6; 9 bases fit TRBD1. The read ends 3 residues shy of where the CDR3 ends; the end is completed using the germline J gene. Germline V gene lookup returns CDR1 SGHRS and CDR2 YFSETQ. CDR3 size: 14 residues. J gave up 5 bases and V 4 bases, and 1 base lay outside the gene matches.

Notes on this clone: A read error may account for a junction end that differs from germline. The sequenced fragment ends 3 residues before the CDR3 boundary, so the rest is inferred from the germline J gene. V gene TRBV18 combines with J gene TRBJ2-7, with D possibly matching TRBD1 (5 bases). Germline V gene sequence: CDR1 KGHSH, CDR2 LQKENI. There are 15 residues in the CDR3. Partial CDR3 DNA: TGTGCCAGCCCACCATCAAGCCATGCAGGGTTCGAG. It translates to CASPPSSHAGFE. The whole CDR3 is CASPPSSHAGFEQYF.

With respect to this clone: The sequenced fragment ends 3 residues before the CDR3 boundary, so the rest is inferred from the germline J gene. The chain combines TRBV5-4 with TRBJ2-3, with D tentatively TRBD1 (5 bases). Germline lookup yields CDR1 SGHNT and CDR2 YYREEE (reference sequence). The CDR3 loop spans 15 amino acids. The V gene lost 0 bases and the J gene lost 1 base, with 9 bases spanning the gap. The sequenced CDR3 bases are TGTGCCAGCAGCTTGGACAGGTACGGCACAGATACG. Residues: CASSLDRYGTDT. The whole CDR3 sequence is CASSLDRYGTDTQYF.

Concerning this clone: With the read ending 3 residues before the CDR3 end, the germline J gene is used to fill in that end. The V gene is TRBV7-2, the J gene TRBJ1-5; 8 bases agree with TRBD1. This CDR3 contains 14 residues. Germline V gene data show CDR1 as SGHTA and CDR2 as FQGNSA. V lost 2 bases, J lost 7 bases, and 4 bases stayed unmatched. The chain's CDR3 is CASSLQGARQPQHF. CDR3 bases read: TGTGCCAGCAGCTTACAGGGGGCAAGGCAGCCC.

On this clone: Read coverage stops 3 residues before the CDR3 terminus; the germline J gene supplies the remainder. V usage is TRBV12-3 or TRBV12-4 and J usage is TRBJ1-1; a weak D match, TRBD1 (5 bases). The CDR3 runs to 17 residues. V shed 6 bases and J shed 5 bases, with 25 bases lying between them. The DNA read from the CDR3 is TGTGCCAGCAGACCTTATTCCCTTGGCAGGGTTTATACTGAA. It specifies CASRPYSLGRVYTE. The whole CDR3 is CASRPYSLGRVYTEAFF.

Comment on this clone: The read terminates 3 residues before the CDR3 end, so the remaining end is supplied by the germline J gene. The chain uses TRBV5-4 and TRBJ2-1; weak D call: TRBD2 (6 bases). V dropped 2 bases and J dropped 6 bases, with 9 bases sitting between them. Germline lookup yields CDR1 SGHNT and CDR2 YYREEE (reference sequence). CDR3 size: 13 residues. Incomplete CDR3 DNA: TGTGCCAGCAGCTTTGAGCGGGCCAATGAG. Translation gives CASSFERANE. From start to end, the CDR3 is CASSFERANEQFF.

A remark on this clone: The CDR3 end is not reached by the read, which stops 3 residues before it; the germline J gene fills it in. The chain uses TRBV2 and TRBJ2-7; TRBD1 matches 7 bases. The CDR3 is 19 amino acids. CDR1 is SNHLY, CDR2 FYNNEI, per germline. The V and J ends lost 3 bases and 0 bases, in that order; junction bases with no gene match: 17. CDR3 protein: CASSDLIGTEFFYSYEQYF. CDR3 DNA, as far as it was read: TGTGCCAGCAGTGATTTAATAGGGACAGAATTTTTCTACTCCTACGAG.

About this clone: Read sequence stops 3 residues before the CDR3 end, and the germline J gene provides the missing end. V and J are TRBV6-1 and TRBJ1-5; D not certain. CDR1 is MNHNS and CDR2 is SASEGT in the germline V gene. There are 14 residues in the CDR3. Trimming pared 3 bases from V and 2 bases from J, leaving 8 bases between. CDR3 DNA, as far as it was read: TGTGCCAGCAGTGATTTTAGGGGCAATCAGCCC. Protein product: CASSDFRGNQP. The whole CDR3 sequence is CASSDFRGNQPQHF.

Here the CDR3 reads CASSLRQYGYTF. The part of the CDR3 DNA that was read is TGTGCCAGCAGCCTCCGACAGTATGGC. The chain has TRBV7-2 and TRBJ1-2; D may be TRBD1 (5 bases). The read is 3 residues too short to cover the CDR3 end, so that end is filled in from the germline J gene. V was cut by 5 bases and J by 5 bases, with 9 bases left in between. The CDR3 runs to 12 residues. CDR1 is SGHTA, CDR2 FQGNSA, per germline.

CDR3 DNA, as far as it was read: TGCAGCGTTGAACTAAATTCCTACGAG. Its translation: CSVELNSYE. The whole CDR3 region reads CSVELNSYEQYF. This chain links TRBV29-1 with TRBJ2-7; D is unclear. The CDR3 extends 3 residues past the end of the read, so its final part is completed from the germline J gene. This CDR3 is built from 12 residues. The V gene's germline CDR1 is SQVTM and CDR2 ANQGSEA. V was shortened by 2 bases and J by 1 base, with 6 bases between the two germline ends.

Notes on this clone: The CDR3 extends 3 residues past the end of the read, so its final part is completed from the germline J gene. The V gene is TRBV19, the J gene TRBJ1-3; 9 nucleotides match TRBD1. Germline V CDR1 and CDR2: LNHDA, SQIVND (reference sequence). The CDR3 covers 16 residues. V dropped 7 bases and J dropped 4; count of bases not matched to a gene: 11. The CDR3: CASIGQGSSMGNTIYF. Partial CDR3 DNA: TGTGCCAGTATCGGACAGGGGAGCTCAATGGGAAACACC.

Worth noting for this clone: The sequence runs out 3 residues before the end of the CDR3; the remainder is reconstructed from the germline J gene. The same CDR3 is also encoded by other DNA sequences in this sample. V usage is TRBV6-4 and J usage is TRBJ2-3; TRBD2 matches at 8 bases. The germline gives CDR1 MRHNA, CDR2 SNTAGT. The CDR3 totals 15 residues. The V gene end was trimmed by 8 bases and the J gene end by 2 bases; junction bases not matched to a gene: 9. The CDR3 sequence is CASAMRGVNTDTQYF. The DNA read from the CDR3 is TGTGCCAGCGCAATGCGGGGGGTAAACACAGATACG.

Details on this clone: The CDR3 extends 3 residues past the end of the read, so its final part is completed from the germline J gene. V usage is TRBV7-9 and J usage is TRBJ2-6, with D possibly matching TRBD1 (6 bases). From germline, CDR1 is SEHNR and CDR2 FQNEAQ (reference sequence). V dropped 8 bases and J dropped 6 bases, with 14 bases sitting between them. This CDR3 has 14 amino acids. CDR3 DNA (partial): TGTGCCAGCTGGGACACAAACGTGGCCAACGTC. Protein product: CASWDTNVANV. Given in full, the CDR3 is CASWDTNVANVLTF.

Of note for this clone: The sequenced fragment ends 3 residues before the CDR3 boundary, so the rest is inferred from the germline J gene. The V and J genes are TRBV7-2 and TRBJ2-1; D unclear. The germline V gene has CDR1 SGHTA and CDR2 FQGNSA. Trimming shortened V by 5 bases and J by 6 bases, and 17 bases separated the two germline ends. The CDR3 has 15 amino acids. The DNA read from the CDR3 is TGTGCCAGCAGCCCTCAACCGCGGCTCTTCAATGAG. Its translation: CASSPQPRLFNE. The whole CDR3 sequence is CASSPQPRLFNEQFF.

The CDR3 region is CASSLSGRIQETQYF. The sequenced CDR3 bases are TGTGCCAGCAGCCTTAGCGGGAGGATCCAAGAGACC. The V call is TRBV11-2, the J call TRBJ2-5; 10 nucleotides agree with TRBD2. The read terminates 3 residues ahead of where the CDR3 ends, so the germline J gene completes it. The CDR3 contains 15 residues. The germline gives CDR1 SGHAT, CDR2 FQNNGV. V lost 5 bases to trimming and J lost 1 base; unmatched junction nucleotides: 4. Looking up the rest from reference TRBV11-2 and TRBJ2-5 gives the full variable domain: EAGVAQSPRYKIIEKRQSVAFWCNPISGHATLYWYQQILGQGPKLLIQFQNNGVVDDSQLPKDRFSAERLKGVDSTLKIQPAKLEDSAVYLCASSLSGRIQETQYFGPGTRLLVL.

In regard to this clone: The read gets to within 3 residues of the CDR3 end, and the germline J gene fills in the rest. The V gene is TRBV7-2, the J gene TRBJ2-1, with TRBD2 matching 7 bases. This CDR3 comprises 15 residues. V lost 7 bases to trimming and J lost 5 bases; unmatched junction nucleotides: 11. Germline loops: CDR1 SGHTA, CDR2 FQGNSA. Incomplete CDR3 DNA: TGTGCCAGCACCCCCGCAGGGAGGGCAAACAATGAG. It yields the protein CASTPAGRANNE. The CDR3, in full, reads CASTPAGRANNEQFF.

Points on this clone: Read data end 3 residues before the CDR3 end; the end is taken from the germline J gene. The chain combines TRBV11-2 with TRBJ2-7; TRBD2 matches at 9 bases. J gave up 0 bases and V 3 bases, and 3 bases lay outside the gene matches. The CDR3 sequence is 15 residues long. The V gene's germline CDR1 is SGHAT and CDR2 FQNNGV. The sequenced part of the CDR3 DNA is TGTGCCAGCAGCTTCGCGGGGGGGCCCTCCTACGAG. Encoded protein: CASSFAGGPSYE. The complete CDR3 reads CASSFAGGPSYEQYF.

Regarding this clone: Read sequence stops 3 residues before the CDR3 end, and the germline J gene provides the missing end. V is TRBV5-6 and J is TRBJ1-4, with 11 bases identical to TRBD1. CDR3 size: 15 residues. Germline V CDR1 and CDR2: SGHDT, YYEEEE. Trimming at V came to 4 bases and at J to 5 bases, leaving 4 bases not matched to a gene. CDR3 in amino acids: CASSPDRGRNEKLFF. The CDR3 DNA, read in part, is TGTGCCAGCAGCCCGGACAGGGGGCGGAATGAAAAA.

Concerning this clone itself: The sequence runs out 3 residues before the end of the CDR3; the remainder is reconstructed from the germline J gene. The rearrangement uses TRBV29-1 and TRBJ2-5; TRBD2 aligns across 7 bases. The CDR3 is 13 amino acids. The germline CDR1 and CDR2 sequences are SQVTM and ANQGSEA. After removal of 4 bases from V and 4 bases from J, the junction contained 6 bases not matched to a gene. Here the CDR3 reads CSVGGGSPETQYF. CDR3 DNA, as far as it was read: TGCAGCGTTGGCGGCGGGAGTCCAGAGACC.

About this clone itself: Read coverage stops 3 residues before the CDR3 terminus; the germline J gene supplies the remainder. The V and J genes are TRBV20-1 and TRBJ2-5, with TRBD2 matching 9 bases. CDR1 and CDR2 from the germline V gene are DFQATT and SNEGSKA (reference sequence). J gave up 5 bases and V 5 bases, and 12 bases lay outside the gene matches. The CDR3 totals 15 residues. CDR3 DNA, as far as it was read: TGCAGTGCTCGGCGGGAGGGCCTCGGGTGGGAGACC. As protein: CSARREGLGWET. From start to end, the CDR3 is CSARREGLGWETQYF.

The CDR3 DNA, read in part, is TGTGCCAGCAGTACCCCCCAGCGGAGGAACACCGGGGAG. It is translated as CASSTPQRRNTGE. The full CDR3 is CASSTPQRRNTGELFF. The chain carries TRBV28 and TRBJ2-2; tentatively, D is TRBD2 (5 bases). Sequencing ends 3 residues short of the CDR3 end; the germline J gene provides the rest. The germline CDR1 and CDR2 sequences are MDHEN and SYDVKM. The CDR3 totals 16 residues. The V end was cut by 5 bases, the J end by 1 base, with 14 bases between.

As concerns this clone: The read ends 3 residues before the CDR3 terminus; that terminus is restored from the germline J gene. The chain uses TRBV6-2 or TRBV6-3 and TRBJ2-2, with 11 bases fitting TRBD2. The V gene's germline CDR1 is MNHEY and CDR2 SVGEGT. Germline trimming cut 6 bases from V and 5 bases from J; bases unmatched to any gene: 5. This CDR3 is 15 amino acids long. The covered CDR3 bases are TGTGCCAGCAGCCCACTAGCGGGAGTTACCGGGGAG. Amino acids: CASSPLAGVTGE. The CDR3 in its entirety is CASSPLAGVTGELFF.

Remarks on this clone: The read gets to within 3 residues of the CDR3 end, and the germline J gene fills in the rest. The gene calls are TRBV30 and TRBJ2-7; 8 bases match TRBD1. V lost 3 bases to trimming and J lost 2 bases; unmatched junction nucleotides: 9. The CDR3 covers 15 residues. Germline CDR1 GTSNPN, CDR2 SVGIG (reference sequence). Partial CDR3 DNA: TGTGCCTGGAGAAGGGGGACAGGACCGACCTACGAG. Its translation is CAWRRGTGPTYE. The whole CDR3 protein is CAWRRGTGPTYEQYF.

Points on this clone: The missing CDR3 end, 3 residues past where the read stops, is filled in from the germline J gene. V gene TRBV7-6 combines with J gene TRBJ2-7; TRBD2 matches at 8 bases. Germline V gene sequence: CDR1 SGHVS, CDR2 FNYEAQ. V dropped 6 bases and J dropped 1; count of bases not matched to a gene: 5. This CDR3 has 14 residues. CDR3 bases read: TGTGCCAGCAGGCAAAGCGGGAGTTCCTACGAG. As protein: CASRQSGSSYE. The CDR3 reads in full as CASRQSGSSYEQYF.

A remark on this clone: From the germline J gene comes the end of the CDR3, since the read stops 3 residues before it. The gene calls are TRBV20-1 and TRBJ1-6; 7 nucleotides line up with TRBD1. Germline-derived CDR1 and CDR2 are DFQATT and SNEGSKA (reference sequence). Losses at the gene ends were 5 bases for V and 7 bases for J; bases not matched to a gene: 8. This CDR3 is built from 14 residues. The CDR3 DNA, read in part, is TGCAGTGCTGGTAGACAGGGCGGGAATTCACCC. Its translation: CSAGRQGGNSP. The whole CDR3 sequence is CSAGRQGGNSPLHF.

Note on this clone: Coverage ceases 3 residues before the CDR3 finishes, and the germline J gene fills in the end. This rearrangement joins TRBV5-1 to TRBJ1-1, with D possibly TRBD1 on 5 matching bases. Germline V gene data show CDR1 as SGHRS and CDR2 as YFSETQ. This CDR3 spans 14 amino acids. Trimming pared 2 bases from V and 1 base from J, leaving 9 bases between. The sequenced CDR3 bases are TGCGCCAGCAGCTTCACAGGACCGAACACTGAA. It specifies CASSFTGPNTE. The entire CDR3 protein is CASSFTGPNTEAFF.